This TCR beta chain stems from a study of blood T cells in healthy people across ages. Study as a whole: Per two T cells, template switching captured roughly one barcoded beta molecule.

Looked up from germline, CDR1 is MNHEY and CDR2 is SMNVEV (reference sequence). V was trimmed by 10 bases and J by 7 bases, leaving 19 bases between them. The CDR3 totals 14 residues. Together with a sample-barcoded 5' primer, a J-beta primer mix was included in a second PCR lasting roughly 6 to 12 cycles. Template switching added a 12-random-nucleotide identifier to every cDNA molecule. TCRdb called the 5' RACE reads again in MiXCR, with one record for every CDR3 protein. The table shows 2 million or so distinct CDR3 sequences, with less than 50% occurring only once. General observations from the study: Long-lived and aged donors differed, with more naive CD4+ cells and higher diversity in the long-lived. Older age went with lower TCR beta diversity per million T cells, in a roughly linear way.

Worth noting for this clonotype: What it binds is unknown.

Sequences were obtained from blood. This clonotype originated in a woman between 35 and 50 years old in good health. The chain carries TRBV27 and TRBJ1-4; D gene uncertain. The CDR3 DNA follows: TGTGCCACCGCCCGTGCGGCTTGGGCTGAAAAACTGTTTTTT. Encoded protein: CATARAAWAEKLFF.